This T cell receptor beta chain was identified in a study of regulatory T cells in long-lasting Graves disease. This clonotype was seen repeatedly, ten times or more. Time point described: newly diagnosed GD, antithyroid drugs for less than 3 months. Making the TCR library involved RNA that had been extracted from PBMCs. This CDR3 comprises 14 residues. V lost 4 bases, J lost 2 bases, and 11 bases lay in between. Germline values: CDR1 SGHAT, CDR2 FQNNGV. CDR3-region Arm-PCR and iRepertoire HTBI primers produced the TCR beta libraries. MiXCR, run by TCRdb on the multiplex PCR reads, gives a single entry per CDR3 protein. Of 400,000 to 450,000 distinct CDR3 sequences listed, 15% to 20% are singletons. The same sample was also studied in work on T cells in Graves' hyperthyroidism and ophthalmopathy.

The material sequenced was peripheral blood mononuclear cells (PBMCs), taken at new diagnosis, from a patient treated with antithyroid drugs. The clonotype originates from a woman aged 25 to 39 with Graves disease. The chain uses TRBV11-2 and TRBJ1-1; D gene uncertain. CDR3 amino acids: CASSYGPSNTEAFF. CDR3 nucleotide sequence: TGTGCCAGCAGCTACGGACCTTCTAACACTGAAGCTTTCTTT.